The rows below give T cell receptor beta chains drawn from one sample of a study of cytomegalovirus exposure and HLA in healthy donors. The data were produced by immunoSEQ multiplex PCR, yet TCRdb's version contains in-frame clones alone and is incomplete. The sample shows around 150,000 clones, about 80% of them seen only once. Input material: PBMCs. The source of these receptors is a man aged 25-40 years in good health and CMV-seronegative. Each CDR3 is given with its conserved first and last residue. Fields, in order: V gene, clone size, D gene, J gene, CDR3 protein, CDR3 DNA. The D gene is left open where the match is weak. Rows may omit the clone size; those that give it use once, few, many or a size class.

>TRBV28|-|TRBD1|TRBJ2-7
CASRAQGGSYEQYF
TGTGCCAGCAGGGCACAGGGGGGAAGCTACGAGCAGTACTTC
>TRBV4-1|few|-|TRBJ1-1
CASSQANTWGGGMNTEAFF
TGCGCCAGCAGCCAAGCCAACACTTGGGGCGGCGGGATGAACACTGAAGCTTTCTTT
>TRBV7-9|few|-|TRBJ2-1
CSSSLSNEQFF
TGTTCCAGCAGCTTGAGTAATGAGCAGTTCTTC
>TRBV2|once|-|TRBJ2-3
CASSPLLRDKLTDTQYF
TGTGCCAGCAGCCCCCTCTTAAGGGACAAACTCACAGATACGCAGTATTTT
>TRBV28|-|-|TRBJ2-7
CASSPTGEQYF
TGTGCCAGCAGCCCTACGGGCGAGCAGTACTTC
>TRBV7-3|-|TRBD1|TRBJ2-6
CASSRRDRGGAGANVLTF
TGTGCCAGCAGCCGCCGGGACAGGGGGGGCGCGGGGGCCAACGTCCTGACTTTC
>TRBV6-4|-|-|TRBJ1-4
CASSDGTAEKLFF
TGTGCCAGCAGTGACGGGACTGCAGAAAAACTGTTTTTT
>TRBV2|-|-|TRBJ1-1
CASREKSLVNTEAFF
TGTGCCAGCAGAGAGAAGTCCCTAGTGAACACTGAAGCTTTCTTT
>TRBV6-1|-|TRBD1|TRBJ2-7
CASSSLGGTGSEQYF
TGTGCCAGCAGCTCCCTTGGAGGGACAGGTTCCGAGCAGTACTTC
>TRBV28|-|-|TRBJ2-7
CASSPTSRKSEQYF
TGTGCCAGCAGCCCCACTAGTCGCAAATCCGAGCAGTACTTC
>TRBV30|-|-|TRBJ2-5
CAWSVDRGETQYF
TGTGCCTGGAGTGTTGATAGGGGAGAGACCCAGTACTTC
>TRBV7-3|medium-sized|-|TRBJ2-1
CASSSDSIYNEQFF
TGTGCCAGCAGCTCGGACTCGATCTACAATGAGCAGTTCTTC
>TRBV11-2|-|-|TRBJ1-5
CASSPGGTRLGQPQHF
TGTGCCAGCAGCCCAGGTGGGACACGCCTTGGGCAGCCCCAGCATTTT
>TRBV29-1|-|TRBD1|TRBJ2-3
CSVGLGGRGDTQYF
TGCAGCGTTGGTTTAGGGGGCCGCGGGGATACGCAGTATTTT
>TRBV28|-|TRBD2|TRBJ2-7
CASSLGGLGILEQYF
TGTGCCAGCAGTTTAGGAGGACTAGGTATTCTCGAGCAGTACTTC
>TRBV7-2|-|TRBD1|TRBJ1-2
CASTRDRADTNYGYTF
TGTGCCAGCACCCGGGACAGGGCTGATACTAACTATGGCTACACCTTC
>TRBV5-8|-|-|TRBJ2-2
CASSLDRADTGELFF
TGTGCCAGCAGCTTGGACAGGGCGGACACCGGGGAGCTGTTTTTT
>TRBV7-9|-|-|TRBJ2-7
CASSLQGLSYEQYF
TGTGCCAGCAGCTTACAAGGACTTTCCTACGAGCAGTACTTC
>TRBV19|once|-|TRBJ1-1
CASSIAQEVPEAFF
TGTGCCAGTAGTATAGCACAAGAGGTGCCTGAAGCTTTCTTT
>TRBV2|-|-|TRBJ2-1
CARSGTHARLEQFF
TGTGCCAGATCCGGGACTCACGCCCGTCTGGAGCAGTTCTTC
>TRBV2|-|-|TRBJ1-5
CASRLDSYSNQPQHF
TGTGCCAGCAGGTTGGACAGCTATAGCAATCAGCCCCAGCATTTT
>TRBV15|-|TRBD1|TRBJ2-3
CATSREISQGTGSTDTQYF
TGTGCCACCAGCAGAGAGATTAGTCAAGGGACAGGGAGCACAGATACGCAGTATTTT
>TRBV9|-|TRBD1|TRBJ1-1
CASSVQGATEAFF
TGTGCCAGCAGCGTTCAGGGGGCCACTGAAGCTTTCTTT
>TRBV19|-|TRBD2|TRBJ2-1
CASSSQAGDYNEQFF
TGTGCCAGTAGTAGTCAAGCGGGAGACTACAATGAGCAGTTCTTC
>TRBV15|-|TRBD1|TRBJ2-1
CATSRDVRDRESEQFF
TGTGCCACCAGCAGAGATGTCAGGGACAGGGAGAGTGAGCAGTTCTTC
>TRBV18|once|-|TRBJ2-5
CASSPEETQYF
TGTGCCAGCTCACCAGAGGAGACCCAGTACTTC
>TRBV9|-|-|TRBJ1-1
CASSVVGRSTEAFF
TGTGCCAGCAGCGTAGTAGGTCGGAGCACTGAAGCTTTCTTT
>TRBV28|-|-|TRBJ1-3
CATQKPGNRLYTIYF
TGTGCCACCCAGAAGCCCGGGAACAGACTATACACCATATATTTT
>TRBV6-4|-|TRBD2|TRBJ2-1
CASSELAGTYNEQFF
TGTGCCAGCAGTGAACTAGCGGGAACCTACAATGAGCAGTTCTTC
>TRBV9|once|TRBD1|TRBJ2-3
CASSDRGVFTDTQYF
TGTGCCAGCAGCGACAGGGGGGTCTTCACAGATACGCAGTATTTT
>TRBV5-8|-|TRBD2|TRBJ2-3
CASSSRLAGGADTQYF
TGTGCCAGCAGCTCACGACTAGCGGGGGGGGCAGATACGCAGTATTTT
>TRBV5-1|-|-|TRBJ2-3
CASSLVIASSTDTQYF
TGCGCCAGCAGCTTGGTGATAGCTTCTAGCACAGATACGCAGTATTTT
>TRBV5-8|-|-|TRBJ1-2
CASSLGRVNIYGYTF
TGTGCCAGCAGCTTGGGGCGGGTAAACATTTATGGCTACACCTTC
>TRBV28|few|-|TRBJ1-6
CASSLVAGDGSPLHF
TGTGCCAGCAGTTTAGTAGCAGGGGATGGTTCACCCCTCCACTTT
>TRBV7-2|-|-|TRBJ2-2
CASTRQQGVAGELFF
TGTGCCAGCACCCGCCAGCAGGGTGTCGCCGGGGAGCTGTTTTTT
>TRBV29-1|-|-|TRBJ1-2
CSVEARQENYGYTF
TGCAGCGTTGAAGCCCGACAAGAGAACTATGGCTACACCTTC
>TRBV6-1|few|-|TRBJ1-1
CASSDFAGAAEAFF
TGTGCCAGCAGTGATTTCGCAGGGGCAGCTGAAGCTTTCTTT
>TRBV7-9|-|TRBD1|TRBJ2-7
CASSSLRDRAYEQYF
TGTGCCAGCAGCTCCCTCCGGGACAGGGCCTACGAGCAGTACTTC
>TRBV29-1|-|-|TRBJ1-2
CSVSQNFNYGYTF
TGCAGCGTTTCACAGAACTTTAACTATGGCTACACCTTC
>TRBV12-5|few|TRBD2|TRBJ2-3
CASGLLPRTSESTDTQYF
TGTGCTAGTGGTTTGCTGCCTCGGACTAGCGAAAGCACAGATACGCAGTATTTT
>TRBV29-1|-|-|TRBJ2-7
CSVSGNYEQYF
TGCAGCGTTTCCGGGAACTACGAGCAGTACTTC
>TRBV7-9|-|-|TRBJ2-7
CASSSRIGTTNSYEQYF
TGTGCCAGCAGCTCCAGAATCGGGACAACCAACTCCTACGAGCAGTACTTC
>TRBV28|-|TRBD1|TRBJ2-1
CASRFATGTGYNEQFF
TGTGCCAGCAGGTTTGCAACCGGGACAGGGTACAATGAGCAGTTCTTC
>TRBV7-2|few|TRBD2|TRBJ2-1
CASRRAGGALASEQFF
TGTGCCAGCAGGAGGGCGGGAGGAGCATTAGCCAGCGAGCAGTTCTTC
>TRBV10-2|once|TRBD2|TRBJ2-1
CASTSGRNNEQFF
TGCGCCAGTACTAGCGGGAGAAACAATGAGCAGTTCTTC
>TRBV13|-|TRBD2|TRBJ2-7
CASRLGRAYEQYF
TGTGCCAGCCGGCTGGGGAGGGCCTACGAGCAGTACTTC
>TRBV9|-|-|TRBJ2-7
CASSVANSYEQYF
TGTGCCAGCAGCGTAGCTAATTCCTACGAGCAGTACTTC
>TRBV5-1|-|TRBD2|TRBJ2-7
CASSLVAGERYEQYF
TGCGCCAGCAGCTTGGTGGCGGGAGAACGGTACGAGCAGTACTTC
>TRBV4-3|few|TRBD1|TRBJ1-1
CASTLTGGSPEAFF
TGCGCCAGCACCCTAACAGGGGGCTCACCTGAAGCTTTCTTT
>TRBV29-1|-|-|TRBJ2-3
CSVGHLALSTDTQYF
TGCAGCGTTGGTCACCTAGCGCTGAGCACAGATACGCAGTATTTT
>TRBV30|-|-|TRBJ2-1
CAWSTGRSYNEQFF
TGTGCCTGGAGTACAGGGCGCTCCTACAATGAGCAGTTCTTC
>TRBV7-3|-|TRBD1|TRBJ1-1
CASSRRQGEGRNTEAFF
TGTGCCAGCAGCCGAAGGCAGGGGGAAGGAAGGAACACTGAAGCTTTCTTT
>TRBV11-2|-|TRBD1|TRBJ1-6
CASSLGTGVNSPLHF
TGTGCCAGCAGCTTAGGGACAGGGGTGAATTCACCCCTCCACTTT